This TCR beta chain was recorded in a study of cytomegalovirus exposure and HLA in healthy donors. V dropped 5 bases and J dropped 2 bases, with 10 bases sitting between them. There are 15 residues in the CDR3. Germline lookup yields CDR1 MDHEN and CDR2 SYDVKM. PCR primers comprised 60 Vbeta and 13 Jbeta primers. Data came from immunoSEQ multiplex PCR; TCRdb stores just in-frame clones and leaves some out. The sample consists of under 90,000 clones, 74% of them appearing once. As concerns this clone: Its specificity is unknown.

General study points: A few V segments could not be told apart, such as TRBV6-2 and TRBV6-3, and were left out.

This sequence originates from a man between 40 and 49 years old in good health and CMV-seropositive. The chain is built from TRBV28 and TRBJ2-6; D is uncertain. Material: PBMCs. The CDR3 DNA reads TGTGCCAGCAGTCCCGGTTTGGCTGGGGCCAACGTCCTGACTTTC. It is translated as CASSPGLAGANVLTF.